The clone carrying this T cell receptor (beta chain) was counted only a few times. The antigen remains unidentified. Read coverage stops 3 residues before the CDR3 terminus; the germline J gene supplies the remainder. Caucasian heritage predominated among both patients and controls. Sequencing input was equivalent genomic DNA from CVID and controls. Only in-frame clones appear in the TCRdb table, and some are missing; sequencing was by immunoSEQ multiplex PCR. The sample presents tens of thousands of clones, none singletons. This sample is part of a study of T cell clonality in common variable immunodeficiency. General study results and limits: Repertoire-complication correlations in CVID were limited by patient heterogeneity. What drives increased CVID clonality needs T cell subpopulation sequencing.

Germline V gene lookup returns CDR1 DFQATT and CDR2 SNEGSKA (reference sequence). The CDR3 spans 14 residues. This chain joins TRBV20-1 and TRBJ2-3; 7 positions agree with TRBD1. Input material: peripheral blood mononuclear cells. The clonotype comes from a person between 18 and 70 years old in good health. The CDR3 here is CSAMGRGSNQPQYF. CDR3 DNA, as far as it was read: TGCAGTGCAATGGGCAGGGGGAGCAATCAGCCG.